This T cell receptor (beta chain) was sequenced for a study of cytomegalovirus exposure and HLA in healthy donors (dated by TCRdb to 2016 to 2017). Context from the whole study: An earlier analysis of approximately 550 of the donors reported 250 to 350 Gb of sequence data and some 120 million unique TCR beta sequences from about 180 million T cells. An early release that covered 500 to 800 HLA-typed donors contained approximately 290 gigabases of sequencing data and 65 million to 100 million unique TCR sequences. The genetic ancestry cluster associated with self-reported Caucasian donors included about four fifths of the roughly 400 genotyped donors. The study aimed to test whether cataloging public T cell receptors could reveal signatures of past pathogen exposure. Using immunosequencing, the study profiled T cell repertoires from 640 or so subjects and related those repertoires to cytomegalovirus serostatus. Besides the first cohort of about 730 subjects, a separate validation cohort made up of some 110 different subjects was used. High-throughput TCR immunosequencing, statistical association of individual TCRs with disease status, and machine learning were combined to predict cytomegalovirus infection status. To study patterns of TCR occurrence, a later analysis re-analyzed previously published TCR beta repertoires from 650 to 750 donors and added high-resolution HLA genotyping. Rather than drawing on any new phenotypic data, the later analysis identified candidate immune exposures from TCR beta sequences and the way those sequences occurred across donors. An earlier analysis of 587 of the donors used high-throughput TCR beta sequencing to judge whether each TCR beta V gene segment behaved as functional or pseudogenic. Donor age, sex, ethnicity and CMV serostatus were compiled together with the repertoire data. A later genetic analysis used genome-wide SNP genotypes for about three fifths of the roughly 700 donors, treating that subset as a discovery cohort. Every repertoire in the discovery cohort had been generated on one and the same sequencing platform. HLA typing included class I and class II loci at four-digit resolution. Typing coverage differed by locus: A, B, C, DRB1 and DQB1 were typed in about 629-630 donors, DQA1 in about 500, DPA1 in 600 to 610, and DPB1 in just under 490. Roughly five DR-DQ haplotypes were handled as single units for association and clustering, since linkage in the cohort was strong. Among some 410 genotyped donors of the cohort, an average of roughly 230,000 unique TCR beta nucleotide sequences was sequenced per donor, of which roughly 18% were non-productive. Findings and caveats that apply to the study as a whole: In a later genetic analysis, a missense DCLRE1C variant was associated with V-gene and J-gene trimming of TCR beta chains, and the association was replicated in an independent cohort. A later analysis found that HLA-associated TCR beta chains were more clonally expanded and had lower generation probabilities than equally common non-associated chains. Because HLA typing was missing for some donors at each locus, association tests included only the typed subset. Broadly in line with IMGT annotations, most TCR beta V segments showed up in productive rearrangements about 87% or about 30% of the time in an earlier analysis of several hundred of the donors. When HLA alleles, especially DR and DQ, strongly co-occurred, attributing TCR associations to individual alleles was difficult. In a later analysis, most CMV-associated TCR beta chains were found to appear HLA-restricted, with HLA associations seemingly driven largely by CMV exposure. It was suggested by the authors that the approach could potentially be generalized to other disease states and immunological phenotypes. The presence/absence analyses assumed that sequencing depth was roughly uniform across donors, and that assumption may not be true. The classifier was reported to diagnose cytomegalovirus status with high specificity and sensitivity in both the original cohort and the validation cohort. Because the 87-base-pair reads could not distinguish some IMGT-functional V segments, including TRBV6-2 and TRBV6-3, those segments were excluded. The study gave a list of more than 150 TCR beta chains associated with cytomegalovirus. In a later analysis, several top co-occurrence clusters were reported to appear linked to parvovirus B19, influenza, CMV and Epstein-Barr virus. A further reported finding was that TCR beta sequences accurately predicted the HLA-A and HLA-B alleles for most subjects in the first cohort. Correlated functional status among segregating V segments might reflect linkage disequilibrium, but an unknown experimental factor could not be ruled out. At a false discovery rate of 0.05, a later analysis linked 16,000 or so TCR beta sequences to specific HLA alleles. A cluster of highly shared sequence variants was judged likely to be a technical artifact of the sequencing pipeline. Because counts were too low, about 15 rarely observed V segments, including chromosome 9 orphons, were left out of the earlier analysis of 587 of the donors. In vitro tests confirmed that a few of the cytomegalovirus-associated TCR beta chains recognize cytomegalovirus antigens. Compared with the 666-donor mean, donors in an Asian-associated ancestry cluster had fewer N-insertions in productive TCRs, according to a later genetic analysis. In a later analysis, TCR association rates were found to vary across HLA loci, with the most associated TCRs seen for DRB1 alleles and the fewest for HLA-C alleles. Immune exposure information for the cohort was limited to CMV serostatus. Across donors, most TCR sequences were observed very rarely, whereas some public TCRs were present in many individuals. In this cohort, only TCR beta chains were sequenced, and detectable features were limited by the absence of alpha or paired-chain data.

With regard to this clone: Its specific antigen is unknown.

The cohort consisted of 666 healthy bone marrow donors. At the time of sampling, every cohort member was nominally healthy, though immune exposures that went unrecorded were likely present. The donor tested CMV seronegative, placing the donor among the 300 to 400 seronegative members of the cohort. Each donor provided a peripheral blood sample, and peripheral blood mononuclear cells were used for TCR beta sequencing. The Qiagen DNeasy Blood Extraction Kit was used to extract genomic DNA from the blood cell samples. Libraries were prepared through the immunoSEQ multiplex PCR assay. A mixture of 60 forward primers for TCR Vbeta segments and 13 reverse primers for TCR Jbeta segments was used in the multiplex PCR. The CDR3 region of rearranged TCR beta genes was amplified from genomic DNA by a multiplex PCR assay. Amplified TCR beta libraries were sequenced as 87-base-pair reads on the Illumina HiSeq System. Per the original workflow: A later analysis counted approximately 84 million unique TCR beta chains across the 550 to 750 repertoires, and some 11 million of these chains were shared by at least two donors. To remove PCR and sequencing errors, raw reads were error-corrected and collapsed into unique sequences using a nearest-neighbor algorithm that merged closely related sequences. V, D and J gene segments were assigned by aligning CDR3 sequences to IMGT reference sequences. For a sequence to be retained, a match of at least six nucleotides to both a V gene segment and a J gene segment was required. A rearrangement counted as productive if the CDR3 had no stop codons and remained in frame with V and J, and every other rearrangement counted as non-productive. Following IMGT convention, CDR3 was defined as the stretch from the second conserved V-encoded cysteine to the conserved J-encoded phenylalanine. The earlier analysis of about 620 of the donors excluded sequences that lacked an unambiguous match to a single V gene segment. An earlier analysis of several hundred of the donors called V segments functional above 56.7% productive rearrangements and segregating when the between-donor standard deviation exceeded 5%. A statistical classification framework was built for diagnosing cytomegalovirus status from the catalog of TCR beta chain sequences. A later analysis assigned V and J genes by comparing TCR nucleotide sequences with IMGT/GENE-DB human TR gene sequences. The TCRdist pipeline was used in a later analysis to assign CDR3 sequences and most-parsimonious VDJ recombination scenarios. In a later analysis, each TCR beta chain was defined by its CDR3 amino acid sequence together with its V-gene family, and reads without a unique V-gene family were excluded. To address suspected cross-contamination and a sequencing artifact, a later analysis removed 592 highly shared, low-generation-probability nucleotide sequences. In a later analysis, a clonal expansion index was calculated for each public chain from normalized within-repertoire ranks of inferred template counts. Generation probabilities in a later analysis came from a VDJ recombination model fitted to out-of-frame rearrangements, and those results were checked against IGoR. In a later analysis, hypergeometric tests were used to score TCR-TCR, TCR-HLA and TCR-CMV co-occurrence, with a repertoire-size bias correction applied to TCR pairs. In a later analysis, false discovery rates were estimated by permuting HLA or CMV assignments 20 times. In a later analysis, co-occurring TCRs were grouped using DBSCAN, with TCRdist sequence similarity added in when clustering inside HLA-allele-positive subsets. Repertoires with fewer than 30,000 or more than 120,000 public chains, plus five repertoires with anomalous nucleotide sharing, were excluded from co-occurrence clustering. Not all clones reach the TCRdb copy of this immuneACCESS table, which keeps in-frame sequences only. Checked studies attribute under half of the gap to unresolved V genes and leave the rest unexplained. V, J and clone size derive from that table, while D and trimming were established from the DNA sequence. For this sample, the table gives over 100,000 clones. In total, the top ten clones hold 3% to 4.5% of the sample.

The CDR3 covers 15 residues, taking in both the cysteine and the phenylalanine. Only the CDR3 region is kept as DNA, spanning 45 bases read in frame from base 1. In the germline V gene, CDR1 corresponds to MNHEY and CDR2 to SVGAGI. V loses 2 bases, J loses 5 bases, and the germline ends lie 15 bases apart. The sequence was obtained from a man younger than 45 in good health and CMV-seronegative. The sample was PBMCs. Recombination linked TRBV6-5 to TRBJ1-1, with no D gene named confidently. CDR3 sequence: CASSYRELGRTEAFF. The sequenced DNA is TGTGCCAGCAGTTACCGGGAGCTAGGAAGGACTGAAGCTTTCTTT.